This T cell receptor beta chain stems from a study of blood T cell repertoires in COVID-19. Study as a whole: T cells, B-cell-depleted T cells, or PBMCs provided the cDNA or gDNA that served as material.

Source study methods: Reference gene primer amplification gave estimated nucleated cell counts. Sequencing used immunoSEQ multiplex PCR; TCRdb keeps in-frame clones, though not all of them. The V and J calls and clone size are taken from that table; D and trimming were inferred from the DNA. This repertoire shows 63,000 or so clones, 80% to 85% found once; its top ten account for 9.2%. Germline V gives CDR1 SEHNR, CDR2 FQNEAQ (reference sequence). The CDR3 runs to 13 residues. V was shortened by 7 bases and J by 3 bases, with 13 bases between the two germline ends. The sequence derives from a human donor in a cohort sampled during active COVID-19. V and J are TRBV7-9 and TRBJ2-7, with D unresolved. Sequenced input: peripheral blood. CDR3 nucleotides: TGTGCCAGCATTGACTCCCTAAGCTACGAGCAGTACTTC. It codes for CASIDSLSYEQYF.